The present entry profiles one T cell receptor beta chain with its context. As yet, its antigen is unknown. TCRdb fed the 5' RACE reads into MiXCR, producing one record per CDR3 protein. The sample gives about 410,000 distinct CDR3 sequences, under 20% of which show up once; around a fifth is in the top ten. This sample is part of a study of T-cell memory formation after mild COVID-19. At the level of the study: TCR clustering was largely donor specific.

The CDR3 covers 15 residues. V dropped 3 bases and J dropped 1 base, with 12 bases sitting between them. General study findings and limits: There was a balanced CD4/CD8 profile in clones contracting day 15 to 85, and later expanders leaned CD4+. The finding that pre-infection memory included some responding clones suggested that cross-reactive memory joined.

The clonotype originates from a man between 18 and 29 years old who had mild COVID-19 (a few samples of this study predate the infection). Cell type and time point are not known. The genes are TRBV12-3 or TRBV12-4 and TRBJ1-1, with D perhaps matching TRBD1 (5 bases). The sequenced sample consisted of PBMCs or a T cell subset sorted from them (not recorded which). The CDR3 DNA is TGTGCCAGCAGTTTTGGTTTGGGGGGGAACACTGAAGCTTTCTTT. Translating gives CASSFGLGGNTEAFF.